The entry that follows covers one TCR beta chain sequence. What it recognizes is unknown. With 60 Vbeta and 13 Jbeta primers, the PCR was carried out. The data were produced by immunoSEQ multiplex PCR, yet TCRdb's version contains in-frame clones alone and is incomplete. The sample contains 150,000 to 180,000 clones, roughly 80% of which appear only once. This sample is drawn from a study of cytomegalovirus exposure and HLA in healthy donors. Regarding the study as a whole: Later analysis found that TCR beta chains associated with HLA were more clonally expanded than other, equally common chains. The majority of TCR sequences were rare, yet some public TCRs appeared in many donors.

Germline-derived CDR1 and CDR2 are SGHVS and FQNEAQ. V dropped 5 bases and J dropped 2; count of bases not matched to a gene: 6. The CDR3 runs 15 residues. This sequence joins TRBV7-8 and TRBJ2-1; 7 bases align to TRBD1. This TCR was recovered from a man between 18 and 29 years old in good health and CMV-seronegative. Input material: PBMCs. The CDR3 bases are TGTGCCAGCAGCCCGCGGACAGGTGCCTACAATGAGCAGTTCTTC. Amino acids: CASSPRTGAYNEQFF.